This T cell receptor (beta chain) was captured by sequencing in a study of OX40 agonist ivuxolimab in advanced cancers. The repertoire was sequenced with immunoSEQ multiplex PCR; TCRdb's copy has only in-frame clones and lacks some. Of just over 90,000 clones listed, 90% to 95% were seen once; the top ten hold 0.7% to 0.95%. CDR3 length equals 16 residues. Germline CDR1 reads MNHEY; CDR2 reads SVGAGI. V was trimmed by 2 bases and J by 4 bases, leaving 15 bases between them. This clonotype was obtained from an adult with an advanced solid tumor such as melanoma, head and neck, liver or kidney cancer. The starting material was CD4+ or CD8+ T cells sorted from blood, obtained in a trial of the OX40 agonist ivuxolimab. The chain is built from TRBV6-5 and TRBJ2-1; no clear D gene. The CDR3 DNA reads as TGTGCCAGCAGTTACATCCGGCCCCCATTATACAATGAGCAGTTCTTC. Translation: CASSYIRPPLYNEQFF.